The TCR beta chain under discussion was sequenced for a study of breast tumors, draining lymph nodes, adjacent tissues. Via MiXCR, TCRdb re-called the multiplex PCR reads, giving one row per CDR3 protein. There are fewer than 200,000 distinct CDR3 sequences in the sample; around 35% occur only once, and less than 4% lies in the top ten. Study-level points and caveats: Compared with lymph nodes, tumors were less diverse; compared with nontumor tissue, more.

The CDR3 covers 15 residues. CDR1 SGHTA and CDR2 FQGNSA come from the germline V gene. For this clonotype: Antigen unknown. One junction end does not reproduce the germline sequence, and a read error may be involved.

The lymph nodes were axillary draining lymph nodes from breast cancer patients. The V and J genes are TRBV7-2 and TRBJ1-3; unclear D gene. Sequenced sample: axillary lymph node tissue. The sequence was collected from a female donor with breast cancer. Some clones in this sample may be carry-over from other donors' samples. The CDR3 nucleotides are TGTGCCAGCAGCTTAGGCCTAGGGCGCGGAAACGCCATAAATTTT. Its translation: CASSLGLGRGNAINF.